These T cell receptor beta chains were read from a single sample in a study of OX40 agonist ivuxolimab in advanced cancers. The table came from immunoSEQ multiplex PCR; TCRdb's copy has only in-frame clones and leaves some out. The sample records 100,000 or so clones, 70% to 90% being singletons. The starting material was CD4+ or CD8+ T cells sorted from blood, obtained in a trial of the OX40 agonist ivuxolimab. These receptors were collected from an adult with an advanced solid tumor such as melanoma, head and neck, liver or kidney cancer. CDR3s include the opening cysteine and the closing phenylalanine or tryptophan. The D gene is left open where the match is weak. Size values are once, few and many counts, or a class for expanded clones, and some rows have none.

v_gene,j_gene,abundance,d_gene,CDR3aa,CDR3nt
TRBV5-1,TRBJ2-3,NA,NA,CASSLAWREGTDTQYF,TGCGCCAGCAGCTTGGCCTGGAGGGAGGGCACAGATACGCAGTATTTT
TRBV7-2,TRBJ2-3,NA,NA,CASSYTDTQYF,TGTGCCAGCAGCTACACAGATACGCAGTATTTT
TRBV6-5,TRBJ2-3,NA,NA,CASRPRGSSIDTQYF,TGTGCCAGCAGACCAAGGGGGTCCTCTATAGATACGCAGTATTTT
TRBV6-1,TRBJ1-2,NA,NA,CASSEADSILYGYTF,TGTGCCAGCAGTGAAGCTGACAGCATCCTCTATGGCTACACCTTC
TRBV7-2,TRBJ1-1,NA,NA,CASSWRGAGGPEAFF,TGTGCCAGCAGCTGGAGGGGAGCCGGGGGACCTGAAGCTTTCTTT
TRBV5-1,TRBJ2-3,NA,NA,CASSLASGRGTDTQYF,TGCGCCAGCAGCTTGGCATCGGGCAGGGGCACAGATACGCAGTATTTT
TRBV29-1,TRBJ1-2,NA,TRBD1,CSVPPDRGIYGYTF,TGCAGCGTTCCACCTGACAGGGGAATCTATGGCTACACCTTC
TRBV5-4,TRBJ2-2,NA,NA,CASRSGERTGELFF,TGTGCCAGCAGATCAGGGGAGCGCACCGGGGAGCTGTTTTTT
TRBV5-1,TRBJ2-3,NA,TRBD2,CASNPGLAASSTDTQYF,TGCGCCAGCAACCCGGGACTAGCGGCTTCTAGCACAGATACGCAGTATTTT
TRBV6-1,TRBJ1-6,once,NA,CASSWGSYNSPLHF,TGTGCCAGCAGCTGGGGGTCCTATAATTCACCCCTCCACTTT
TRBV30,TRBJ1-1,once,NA,CAWRSRARILLMNTEAFF,TGTGCCTGGAGATCCAGGGCCCGGATCCTTCTCATGAACACTGAAGCTTTCTTT
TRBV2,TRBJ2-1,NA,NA,CASSEDRAGEQFF,TGTGCCAGCAGTGAAGACAGGGCGGGTGAGCAGTTCTTC
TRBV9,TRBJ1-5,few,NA,CASSVDAGNQPQHF,TGTGCCAGCAGCGTAGACGCGGGCAATCAGCCCCAGCATTTT
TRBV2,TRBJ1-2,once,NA,CASNRQDYGYTF,TGTGCCAGCAATAGACAGGACTATGGCTACACCTTC
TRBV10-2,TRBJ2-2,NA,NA,CASRDEGIGELFF,TGCGCCAGCAGGGATGAGGGAATCGGGGAGCTGTTTTTT
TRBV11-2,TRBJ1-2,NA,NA,CASSLGLDEGGYTF,TGTGCCAGCAGCTTAGGCCTCGATGAGGGTGGCTACACCTTC
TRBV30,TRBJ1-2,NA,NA,CAWSLDDGYGYTF,TGTGCCTGGAGTCTCGACGACGGCTATGGCTACACCTTC
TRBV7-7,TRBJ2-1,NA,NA,CASSPGGGGYNEQFF,TGTGCTAGCAGCCCTGGAGGAGGAGGGTACAATGAGCAGTTCTTC
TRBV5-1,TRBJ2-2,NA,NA,CASSTGSRGGTGELFF,TGCGCCAGCAGCACCGGAAGTCGAGGAGGGACCGGGGAGCTGTTTTTT
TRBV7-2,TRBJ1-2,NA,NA,CASSLIGGLIAGYTF,TGTGCCAGCAGCTTAATTGGTGGGCTTATAGCGGGCTACACCTTC
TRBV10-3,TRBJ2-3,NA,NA,CAISESGGPYF,TGTGCCATCAGTGAGTCGGGGGGGCCGTATTTT
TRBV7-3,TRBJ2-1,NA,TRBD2,CASSQHVAGDNEQFF,TGTGCCAGCAGCCAGCACGTAGCGGGAGACAATGAGCAGTTCTTC
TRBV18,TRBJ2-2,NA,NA,CASSPGQGVTGELFF,TGTGCCAGCTCACCAGGGCAGGGTGTCACCGGGGAGCTGTTTTTT
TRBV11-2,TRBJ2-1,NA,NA,CASNSPLGGYNEQFF,TGTGCCAGCAACAGTCCCCTCGGGGGTTACAATGAGCAGTTCTTC
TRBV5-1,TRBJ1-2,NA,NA,CASSLGWGRDYGYTF,TGCGCCAGCAGCTTGGGTTGGGGAAGGGACTATGGCTACACCTTC
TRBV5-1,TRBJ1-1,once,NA,CASSSTAGGNTEAFF,TGCGCCAGCAGCTCCACGGCGGGCGGGAACACTGAAGCTTTCTTT
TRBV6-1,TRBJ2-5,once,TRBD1,CASRRGLEETQYF,TGTGCCAGCAGGAGGGGGCTAGAAGAGACCCAGTACTTC
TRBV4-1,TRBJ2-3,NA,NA,CASSQGVVPIAADTQYF,TGCGCCAGCAGCCAAGGGGTAGTCCCAATAGCGGCAGATACGCAGTATTTT
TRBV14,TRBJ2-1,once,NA,CASSQELWGNEQFF,TGTGCCAGCAGCCAAGAATTGTGGGGCAATGAGCAGTTCTTC
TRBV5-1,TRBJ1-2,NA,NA,CASSFTGTVNYGYTF,TGCGCCAGCAGCTTTACAGGAACGGTGAACTATGGCTACACCTTC
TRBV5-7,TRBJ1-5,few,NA,CASNNGRPFGGQPQHF,TGTGCCAGCAACAACGGGCGTCCCTTCGGAGGGCAGCCCCAGCATTTT
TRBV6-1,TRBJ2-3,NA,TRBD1,CASSNEQGLDTQYF,TGTGCCAGCAGTAATGAACAGGGGTTGGATACGCAGTATTTT